This T cell receptor (beta chain) was documented in a study of blood T cell repertoires in COVID-19. The CDR3 spans 15 residues. Unmatched junction bases numbered 10, after V lost 5 bases and J lost 8 bases. Germline assignment: CDR1 MNHEY and CDR2 SVGAGI. TCRdb's table, derived via immunoSEQ multiplex PCR, lists solely in-frame clones and lacks some. Here the sample spans 160,000 or so clones, about 80% being singletons. The V call is TRBV6-5, the J call TRBJ1-2; TRBD1 aligns across 11 bases. The sequenced sample was peripheral blood. The receptor's source is a man in his 70s with active or convalescent COVID-19. CDR3 sequence (DNA): TGTGCCAGCAGTCCACCGGGACAGGGGGAAGGAGGCTACACCTTC. This sequence encodes CASSPPGQGEGGYTF.